Shown below are 2 T cell receptor beta chains from a single sample sequenced in a study of T cells in Graves' hyperthyroidism and ophthalmopathy. From RNA transcripts, TCR beta CDR3 regions were amplified. HTBI primers were employed in a first-round RT-PCR of the TCR CDR3. MiXCR was run by TCRdb on the multiplex PCR reads, yielding one entry per CDR3 protein. Of 500,000 to 750,000 distinct CDR3 sequences listed, 12% to 15% are singletons. Sequenced sample: blood. These receptor sequences come from a woman aged 18 to 35 with Graves' ophthalmopathy.

The table lists this clonotype with many counts. V is TRBV4-2 and J is TRBJ2-1; 14 nucleotides align to TRBD2. The V gene end was trimmed by 4 bases and the J gene end by 7 bases; junction bases not matched to a gene: 3. In germline, CDR1 is LGHNA, CDR2 YNFKEQ. The CDR3 totals 15 residues. CDR3 DNA sequence: TGTGCCAGCAGCCCTCGACTAGCGGGAGGGAATGAGCAGTTCTTC. It yields the protein CASSPRLAGGNEQFF.

This sequence joins TRBV20-1 and TRBJ2-1; a weak D match, TRBD2 (6 bases). CDR1 is DFQATT, CDR2 SNEGSKA, per germline (reference sequence). The CDR3 is 13 residues long. The CDR3 DNA sequence: TGCAGCCTACTACCCGGGGGATACAATGAGCAGTTCTTC. Its protein is CSLLPGGYNEQFF.